This TCR beta chain was captured in a study of cytomegalovirus exposure and HLA in healthy donors. Study-level points and caveats: Most CMV-associated TCR beta chains appeared HLA-restricted in a later analysis.

The CDR3 spans 13 residues. Germline CDR1 is SGDLS and CDR2 is YYNGEE. Trimming shortened V by 4 bases and J by 6 bases, and 10 bases separated the two germline ends. With 60 Vbeta and 13 Jbeta primers, the PCR was carried out. Libraries were prepared by immunoSEQ multiplex PCR; TCRdb keeps only in-frame clonotypes and omits some of them. The sample includes just over 200,000 clones, 70% of them seen just once. Turning to this clone: Its matching antigen is unknown.

Sequences were obtained from PBMCs. This clonotype was sampled from a man aged 35 to 55 in good health and CMV-seropositive. This rearrangement joins TRBV9 to TRBJ1-4; D remains ambiguous. Written as DNA, the CDR3 is TGTGCCAGCAGCCGGGGAGGTCATGAAAAACTGTTTTTT. Its protein is CASSRGGHEKLFF. The complete variable domain, with remaining parts taken from reference TRBV9 and TRBJ1-4, reads DSGVTQTPKHLITATGQRVTLRCSPRSGDLSVYWYQQSLDQGLQFLIQYYNGEERAKGNILERFSAQQFPDLHSELNLSSLELGDSALYFCASSRGGHEKLFFGSGTQLSVL.